The 14 T cell receptor beta chains in this list originate from one sample, sequenced in a study of T cell responses to AZD1222 COVID-19 vaccine. The data were produced by immunoSEQ multiplex PCR, yet TCRdb's version contains in-frame clones alone and is incomplete. The sample holds some 84,000 clones, around nine tenths seen once. This specimen was peripheral blood, taken 28 days after the second AZD1222 dose. The receptors stem from an adult who received the AZD1222 COVID-19 vaccine.

The chain employs TRBV7-9 and TRBJ2-1, with TRBD2 identical over 7 bases. Germline values: CDR1 SEHNR, CDR2 FQNEAQ (reference sequence). There are 15 residues in the CDR3. V lost 5 bases to trimming and J lost 2 bases; unmatched junction nucleotides: 6. CDR3 nucleotide sequence: TGTGCCAGCAGCGCGCGGGAGTTGGCCTACAATGAGCAGTTCTTC. Residues: CASSARELAYNEQFF.

The chain is built from TRBV4-3 and TRBJ1-5, with 9 positions matching TRBD1. Germline CDR1 is LGHNA and CDR2 is YSLEER. J gave up 2 bases and V 5 bases, and 7 bases lay outside the gene matches. This CDR3 is built from 16 residues. The CDR3 DNA follows: TGCGCCAGCAGCAAAGGGACAGGGTCGGGCAATCAGCCCCAGCATTTT. It is translated as CASSKGTGSGNQPQHF.

The chain couples TRBV3-1 (or the pseudogene TRBV3-2) to TRBJ1-1; D is unresolved. The germline CDR1 and CDR2 sequences are LGHDT and YNNKEL (reference sequence). Trimming pared 4 bases from V and 8 bases from J, leaving 17 bases between. This CDR3 is built from 14 residues. CDR3 amino acids: CASSPRRGSTEAFF. DNA for the CDR3: TGTGCCAGCAGCCCCCGGAGAGGGTCCACGGAAGCTTTCTTT.

Only one count was recorded for this clone. In DNA form, the CDR3 reads TGTGCCAGCAGCTTAGGTCAGGGGGCAGATACGCAGTATTTT. It is translated as CASSLGQGADTQYF. The rearrangement links TRBV11-1 to TRBJ2-3; 7 nucleotides agree with TRBD1. Per germline, CDR1 SGHAT and CDR2 FQDESV (reference sequence). V was pared by 1 base and J by 4 bases, with 2 bases of the junction left unmatched. CDR3 length: 14 amino acids.

For this clone: Germline is not matched at one junction end, which may reflect a read error. The V call is TRBV7-8, the J call TRBJ1-6, with D perhaps matching TRBD1 (5 bases). This CDR3 contains 12 residues. CDR1 and CDR2 (germline): SGHVS, FQNEAQ. The CDR3, as DNA: TGTGCCAGCAGCCGATCGGGGGGGGTACATACCTTT. Protein: CASSRSGGVHTF.

J is TRBJ1-6 and V is TRBV19; 11 bases are shared with TRBD1. The CDR3 has 18 amino acids. Per germline, CDR1 LNHDA and CDR2 SQIVND (reference sequence). V trimming: 5 bases; J trimming: 0 bases; junction bases outside the gene matches: 6. CDR3 sequence (DNA): TGTGCCAGTAGTCCCTGGGGACAGGGGGACTCCTATAATTCACCCCTCCACTTT. The encoded protein is CASSPWGQGDSYNSPLHF. Full variable domain (remainder filled in from reference TRBV19 and TRBJ1-6): DGGITQSPKYLFRKEGQNVTLSCEQNLNHDAMYWYRQDPGQGLRLIYYSQIVNDFQKGDIAEGYSVSREKKESFPLTVTSAQKNPTAFYLCASSPWGQGDSYNSPLHFGNGTRLTVT.

The chain carries TRBV5-4 and TRBJ2-4; 11 bases are a match to TRBD2. Germline values: CDR1 SGHNT, CDR2 YYREEE (reference sequence). The CDR3 loop spans 17 amino acids. V shed 4 bases and J 0 bases; nucleotides not matched to a gene: 6. CDR3 amino acids: CASSGGTSGTAKNIQYF. CDR3 bases: TGTGCCAGCAGCGGGGGGACTAGCGGCACAGCCAAAAACATTCAGTACTTC.

This chain connects TRBV7-3 to TRBJ1-2; weak D call: TRBD1 (5 bases). Between the trimmed V and J ends, which lost 4 bases and 4 bases, there was a span of 10 bases. Looked up from germline, CDR1 is SGHTA and CDR2 is FQGTGA. This CDR3 has 13 residues. CDR3 residues: CASSSWDGYGYTF. Written as DNA, the CDR3 is TGTGCCAGCAGCTCCTGGGACGGCTATGGCTACACCTTC. Together with reference TRBV7-3 and TRBJ1-2, the CDR3 gives the full variable domain: GAGVSQTPSNKVTEKGKYVELRCDPISGHTALYWYRQSLGQGPEFLIYFQGTGAADDSGLPNDRFFAVRPEGSVSTLKIQRTERGDSAVYLCASSSWDGYGYTFGSGTRLTVV.

The chain couples TRBV28 to TRBJ1-2; TRBD1 matches at 7 bases. V dropped 1 base and J dropped 6; count of bases not matched to a gene: 8. The CDR3 covers 15 residues. CDR1 MDHEN and CDR2 SYDVKM come from the germline V gene. The chain's CDR3 is CASSLFKDRSDGYTF. The CDR3 DNA reads as TGTGCCAGCAGTTTATTCAAGGACAGGTCCGATGGCTACACCTTC.

The chain has TRBV2 and TRBJ2-6, with 7 bases aligning to TRBD1. Germline V gene lookup returns CDR1 SNHLY and CDR2 FYNNEI. The ends lost 7 bases at V and 0 bases at J; junction bases unmatched: 9. The CDR3 is 17 amino acids. CDR3 nucleotides: TGTGCCAGCACCGTAGGGACAGATTTCTCTGGGGCCAACGTCCTGACTTTC. Translated: CASTVGTDFSGANVLTF.

CDR3 sequence: CASSPMRGDKNIQYF. As DNA, the CDR3 is TGTGCCAGCTCACCAATGCGGGGGGACAAAAACATTCAGTACTTC. The chain uses TRBV18 and TRBJ2-4, with TRBD2 matching over 8 bases. Germline values: CDR1 KGHSH, CDR2 LQKENI. This CDR3 has 15 residues. The ends lost 2 bases at V and 3 bases at J; junction bases unmatched: 3.

The chain has TRBV6-5 and TRBJ1-1, with 8 bases lining up with TRBD1. The CDR3 extends over 14 amino acids. Unmatched junction bases numbered 12, after V lost 4 bases and J lost 11 bases. Germline V lookup: CDR1 MNHEY, CDR2 SVGAGI. The CDR3 DNA reads TGTGCCAGCAGTTCCGGGACAGGCTCCCAGGAGGCTTTCTTT. Its protein product is CASSSGTGSQEAFF.

This chain joins TRBV7-2 and TRBJ1-5; D not resolved. Germline CDR1 SGHTA, CDR2 FQGNSA. The CDR3 has 15 residues. V was shortened by 5 bases and J by 1 base, with 12 bases between the two germline ends. The CDR3 loop reads CASSPAPSSNQPQHF. The DNA for the CDR3 is TGTGCCAGCAGCCCAGCCCCTTCCAGCAATCAGCCCCAGCATTTT. The complete variable domain, with remaining parts taken from reference TRBV7-2 and TRBJ1-5, reads GAGVSQSPSNKVTEKGKDVELRCDPISGHTALYWYRQSLGQGLEFLIYFQGNSAPDKSGLPSDRFSAERTGGSVSTLTIQRTQQEDSAVYLCASSPAPSSNQPQHFGDGTRLSIL.

This clone was seen only a few times. The chain recombines TRBV9 with TRBJ1-1; D is undetermined. From germline, CDR1 is SGDLS and CDR2 YYNGEE. The CDR3 extends over 14 amino acids. The V gene lost 4 bases and the J gene lost 3 bases, with 13 bases spanning the gap. The CDR3, as DNA: TGTGCCAGCAGCTCAGACGGGAAGCACACTGAAGCTTTCTTT. This translates into CASSSDGKHTEAFF. Looking up the rest from reference TRBV9 and TRBJ1-1 gives the full variable domain: DSGVTQTPKHLITATGQRVTLRCSPRSGDLSVYWYQQSLDQGLQFLIQYYNGEERAKGNILERFSAQQFPDLHSELNLSSLELGDSALYFCASSSDGKHTEAFFGQGTRLTVV.